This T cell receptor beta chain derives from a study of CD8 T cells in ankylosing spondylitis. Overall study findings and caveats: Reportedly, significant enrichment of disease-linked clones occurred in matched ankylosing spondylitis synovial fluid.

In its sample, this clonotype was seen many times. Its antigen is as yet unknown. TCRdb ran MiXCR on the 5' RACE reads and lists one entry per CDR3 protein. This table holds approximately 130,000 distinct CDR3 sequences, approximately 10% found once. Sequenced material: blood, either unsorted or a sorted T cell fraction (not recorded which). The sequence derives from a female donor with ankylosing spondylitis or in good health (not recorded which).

This CDR3 is CSARAPGRYGYTF. The CDR3 DNA follows: TGCAGTGCTAGAGCCCCAGGGCGCTATGGCTACACCTTC. The J gene is TRBJ1-2, the V gene TRBV20-1, with D tentatively TRBD1 (5 bases). Trimming removed 1 base from V and 4 bases from J, with 10 bases in between. CDR1 is DFQATT, CDR2 SNEGSKA, per germline (reference sequence). The CDR3 totals 13 residues.